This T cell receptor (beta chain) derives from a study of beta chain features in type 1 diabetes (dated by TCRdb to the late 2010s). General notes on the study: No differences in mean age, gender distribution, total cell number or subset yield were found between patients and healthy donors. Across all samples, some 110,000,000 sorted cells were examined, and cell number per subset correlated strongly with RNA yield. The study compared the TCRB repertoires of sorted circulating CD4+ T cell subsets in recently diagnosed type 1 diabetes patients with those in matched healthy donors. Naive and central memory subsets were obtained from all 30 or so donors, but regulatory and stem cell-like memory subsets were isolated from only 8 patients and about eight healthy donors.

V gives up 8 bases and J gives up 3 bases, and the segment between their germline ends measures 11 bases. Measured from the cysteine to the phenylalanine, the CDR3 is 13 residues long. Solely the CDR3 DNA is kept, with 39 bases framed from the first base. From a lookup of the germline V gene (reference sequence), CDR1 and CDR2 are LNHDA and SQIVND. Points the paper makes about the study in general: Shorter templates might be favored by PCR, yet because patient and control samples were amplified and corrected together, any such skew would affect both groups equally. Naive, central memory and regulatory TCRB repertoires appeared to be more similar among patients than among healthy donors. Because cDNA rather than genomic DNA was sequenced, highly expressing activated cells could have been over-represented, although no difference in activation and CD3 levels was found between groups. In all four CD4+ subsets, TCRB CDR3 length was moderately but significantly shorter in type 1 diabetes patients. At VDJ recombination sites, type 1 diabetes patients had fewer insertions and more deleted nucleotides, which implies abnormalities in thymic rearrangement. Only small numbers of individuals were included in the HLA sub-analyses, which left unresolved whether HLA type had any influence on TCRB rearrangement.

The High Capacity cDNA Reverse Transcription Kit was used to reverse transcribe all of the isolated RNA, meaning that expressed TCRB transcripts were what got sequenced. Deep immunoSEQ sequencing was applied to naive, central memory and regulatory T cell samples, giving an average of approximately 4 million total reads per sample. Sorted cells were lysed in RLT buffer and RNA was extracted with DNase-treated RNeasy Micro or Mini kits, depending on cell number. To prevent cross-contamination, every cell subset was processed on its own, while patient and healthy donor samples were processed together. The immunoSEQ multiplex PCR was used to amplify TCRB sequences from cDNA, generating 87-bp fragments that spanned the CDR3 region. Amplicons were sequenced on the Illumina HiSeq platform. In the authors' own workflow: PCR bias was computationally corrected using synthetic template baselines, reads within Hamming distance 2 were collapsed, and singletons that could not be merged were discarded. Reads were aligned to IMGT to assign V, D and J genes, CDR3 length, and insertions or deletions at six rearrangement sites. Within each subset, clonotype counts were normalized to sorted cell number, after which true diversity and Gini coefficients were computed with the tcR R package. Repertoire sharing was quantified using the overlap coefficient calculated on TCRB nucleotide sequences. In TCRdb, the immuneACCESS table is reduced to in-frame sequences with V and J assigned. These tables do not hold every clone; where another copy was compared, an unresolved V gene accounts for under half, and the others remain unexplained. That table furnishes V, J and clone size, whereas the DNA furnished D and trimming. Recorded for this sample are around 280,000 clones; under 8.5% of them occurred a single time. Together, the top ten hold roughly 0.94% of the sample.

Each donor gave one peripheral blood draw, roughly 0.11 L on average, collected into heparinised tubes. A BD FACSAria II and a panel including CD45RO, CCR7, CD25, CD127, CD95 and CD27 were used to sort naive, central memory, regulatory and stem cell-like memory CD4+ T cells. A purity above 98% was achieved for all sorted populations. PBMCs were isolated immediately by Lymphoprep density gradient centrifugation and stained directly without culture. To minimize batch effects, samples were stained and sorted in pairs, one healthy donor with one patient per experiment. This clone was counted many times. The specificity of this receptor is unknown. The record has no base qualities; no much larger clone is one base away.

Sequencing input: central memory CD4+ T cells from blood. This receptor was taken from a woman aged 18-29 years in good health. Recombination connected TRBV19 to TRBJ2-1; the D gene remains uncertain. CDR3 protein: CASAPAGYNEQFF. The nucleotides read TGTGCCAGTGCCCCTGCAGGCTACAATGAGCAGTTCTTC.